The present T cell receptor beta chain was sequenced within a study of cytomegalovirus exposure and HLA in healthy donors. Primers: 60 Vbeta forward and 13 Jbeta reverse. Measured with immunoSEQ multiplex PCR; TCRdb has only the in-frame clones, and not every one. Of roughly 160,000 clones in the sample, 65% to 80% were seen once. As to this clone: Antigen unknown.

V was pared by 3 bases and J by 4 bases, with 17 bases between. This CDR3 comprises 16 residues. Germline V CDR1 and CDR2: SGHNT, YYREEE (reference sequence). General study findings and limits: As a later analysis revealed, most CMV-associated TCR beta chains appeared HLA-restricted. A later examination showed that TCR association rates differed by HLA locus, with DRB1 most and HLA-C fewest.

The receptor was isolated from a man aged 40-55 years in good health and CMV-seronegative. The sequenced sample was PBMCs. V is TRBV5-4 and J is TRBJ1-5; maybe TRBD1 (5 bases). CDR3 bases: TGTGCCAGCAGCTCTGGGGGGATGCCGATTAATCAGCCCCAGCATTTT. This encodes CASSSGGMPINQPQHF.